The 30 T cell receptor beta chains below all came from one sample that was sequenced in a study of shared clonotypes between healthy human individuals. Naive CD8 isolation took CD45RO-negative cells positively selected for CCR7 and excluded terminally differentiated effector memory CD45RA+ cells. Using immunoSEQ multiplex PCR, the repertoire was profiled, and TCRdb retains in-frame clones only, with some absent. Among roughly 2,000,000 clones listed, about 94% were seen once. Specimen: naive CD8+ T cells sorted from blood. The receptors come from a man aged 18 to 30 in good health.

The gene calls are TRBV25-1 and TRBJ2-2; 7 bases fit TRBD1. In germline, CDR1 is MGHDK, CDR2 SYGVNS. The CDR3 length is 17 residues. After removal of 8 bases from V and 0 bases from J, the junction contained 12 bases not matched to a gene. CDR3 region: CASRPAWQGANTGELFF. The DNA for the CDR3 is TGTGCCAGCCGTCCCGCTTGGCAGGGGGCGAACACCGGGGAGCTGTTTTTT.

The chain is built from TRBV15 and TRBJ2-4; D may match TRBD1 or TRBD2 (5 bases each). Trimming pared 0 bases from V and 0 bases from J, leaving 21 bases between. Per germline, CDR1 LNHNV and CDR2 YYDKDF (reference sequence). The CDR3 is made up of 20 amino acids. The CDR3: CATSRDHVAGTLIAKNIQYF. Written as DNA, the CDR3 is TGTGCCACCAGCAGAGATCACGTTGCAGGGACCCTCATAGCCAAAAACATTCAGTACTTC.

The rearrangement joins TRBV13 to TRBJ2-1, with 12 bases identical to TRBD2. The CDR3 extends over 16 amino acids. Germline trimming cut 5 bases from V and 3 bases from J; bases unmatched to any gene: 5. CDR1 is PRHDT and CDR2 is FYEKMQ in the germline V gene (reference sequence). The CDR3 loop reads CASSPRLAGVYNEQFF. CDR3 nucleotide sequence: TGTGCCAGCAGCCCCAGACTAGCGGGGGTCTACAATGAGCAGTTCTTC.

Note on this clone: Other DNA variants within this sample encode the same CDR3. The V call is TRBV19, the J call TRBJ2-3; a possible D gene is TRBD2 (5 bases). Germline loops: CDR1 LNHDA, CDR2 SQIVND (reference sequence). V was cut by 1 base and J by 2 bases, with 7 bases left in between. CDR3 length: 14 residues. For the CDR3, the DNA is TGTGCCAGTAGTATAGGCCTAGCCACAGATACGCAGTATTTT. Its translation is CASSIGLATDTQYF.

The CDR3 here is CASSPPKGQGLSGELFF. CDR3 bases: TGTGCCAGCTCACCACCTAAGGGACAGGGTCTTTCCGGGGAGCTGTTTTTT. This chain uses TRBV18 with TRBJ2-2, with TRBD1 matching over 9 bases. Germline CDR1 KGHSH, CDR2 LQKENI. The CDR3 consists of 17 residues. The V gene end was trimmed by 0 bases and the J gene end by 6 bases; junction bases not matched to a gene: 8.

The chain links TRBV2 to TRBJ2-1, with D hard to call. The CDR3 length is 15 residues. Germline loops: CDR1 SNHLY, CDR2 FYNNEI. The CDR3 protein is CAPNIGADSYNEQFF. In DNA, the CDR3 is TGTGCGCCCAATATAGGCGCGGACTCCTACAATGAGCAGTTCTTC.

The V gene is TRBV4-3, the J gene TRBJ1-5; possible D gene TRBD1, 5 bases. From germline, CDR1 is LGHNA and CDR2 YSLEER. V gave up 2 bases and J gave up 5 bases, with 13 bases separating them. The CDR3 sequence is 15 residues long. DNA of the CDR3: TGCGCCAGCAGCCAAAATCCCGGGGCCTATCAGCCCCAGCATTTT. This sequence encodes CASSQNPGAYQPQHF.

The chain has TRBV4-1 and TRBJ2-7, with D perhaps TRBD1 (5 bases). From germline, CDR1 is MGHRA and CDR2 YSYEKL. Trimming cost V 0 bases and J 3 bases, with 15 bases left between them. The CDR3 spans 16 residues. CDR3 in amino acids: CASSQERWGINYEQYF. The CDR3 DNA reads TGCGCCAGCAGCCAAGAGAGGTGGGGCATTAACTACGAGCAGTACTTC.

Details on this clone: The same CDR3 also results from other DNA sequences found in this sample. The genes are TRBV29-1 and TRBJ1-1; a weak D match, TRBD1 (5 bases). The CDR3 is made up of 11 amino acids. V shed 4 bases and J shed 4 bases, with 7 bases lying between them. Germline V gene data show CDR1 as SQVTM and CDR2 as ANQGSEA. CDR3 nucleotides: TGCAGCGTTGTCGGGGCCACTGAAGCTTTCTTT. This encodes CSVVGATEAFF. Full variable domain (rest looked up from reference TRBV29-1 and TRBJ1-1): SAVISQKPSRDICQRGTSLTIQCQVDSQVTMMFWYRQQPGQSLTLIATANQGSEATYESGFVIDKFPISRPNLTFSTLTVSNMSPEDSSIYLCSVVGATEAFFGQGTRLTVV.

The chain recombines TRBV6-5 with TRBJ2-7; 11 bases line up with TRBD2. Trimming cost V 8 bases and J 1 base; bases outside gene matches: 4. The CDR3 runs to 14 residues. Germline V gives CDR1 MNHEY, CDR2 SVGAGI. The CDR3 DNA reads TGTGCCAGCTCGACTAGCGGGGCTTCCTACGAGCAGTACTTC. It yields the protein CASSTSGASYEQYF.

The J gene is TRBJ1-5, the V gene TRBV19, with 7 bases lining up with TRBD1. From germline, CDR1 is LNHDA and CDR2 SQIVND (reference sequence). The CDR3 extends over 14 amino acids. Trimming removed 5 bases from V and 7 bases from J; junction bases left unmatched: 8. Here the CDR3 DNA reads TGTGCCAGTAGTCCTTGGACAGGCGGCCAGCCCCAGCATTTT. It yields the protein CASSPWTGGQPQHF.

The chain carries TRBV6-5 and TRBJ1-1, with D uncertain. Germline loops: CDR1 MNHEY, CDR2 SVGAGI. V lost 2 bases to trimming and J lost 5 bases, with 9 bases between them. This CDR3 has 13 residues. The CDR3 reads CASSYRAETEAFF. CDR3 DNA sequence: TGTGCCAGCAGTTACCGGGCGGAGACTGAAGCTTTCTTT.

V usage is TRBV9 and J usage is TRBJ2-1, with D tentatively TRBD1 (5 bases). Germline CDR1 and CDR2: SGDLS and YYNGEE. V was pared by 3 bases and J by 8 bases, with 24 bases between. The CDR3 loop spans 17 amino acids. The CDR3 loop reads CASSAGRVFQGRDEQFF. CDR3 DNA: TGTGCCAGCAGCGCCGGCCGGGTCTTCCAGGGTCGGGATGAGCAGTTCTTC.

The rearrangement joins TRBV9 to TRBJ2-5; possible D gene TRBD2, 6 bases. The germline V and J ends were trimmed by 4 bases and 5 bases, with 15 bases remaining between them. Germline V gene sequence: CDR1 SGDLS, CDR2 YYNGEE. The CDR3 runs to 14 residues. CDR3 protein: CASSLSGGTETQYF. In DNA form, the CDR3 reads TGTGCCAGCAGCCTCTCCGGGGGAACGGAGACCCAGTACTTC.

V gene TRBV28 combines with J gene TRBJ1-5; D ambiguous. Trimming took off 4 bases at V and 0 bases at J, with 7 bases between the two ends. Per germline, CDR1 MDHEN and CDR2 SYDVKM. CDR3 length equals 14 residues. The CDR3 DNA reads as TGTGCCAGCAGTTATTATGTTAGCAATCAGCCCCAGCATTTT. This codes for CASSYYVSNQPQHF.

The chain links TRBV9 to TRBJ2-3; no firm D call. Germline values: CDR1 SGDLS, CDR2 YYNGEE. The V end lost 5 bases, the J end lost 10 bases, and 14 bases lay between the germline ends. The length of the CDR3 is 12 residues. The CDR3 DNA is TGTGCCAGCAGGGATCCCCGTACATCGCAGTATTTT. This codes for CASRDPRTSQYF.

This chain connects TRBV7-9 to TRBJ2-7; tentative D call: TRBD2 (6 bases). Germline V CDR1 and CDR2: SEHNR, FQNEAQ (reference sequence). The length of the CDR3 is 14 residues. The CDR3 reads CAAEYSGKPYEQYF. CDR3 DNA sequence: TGTGCAGCGGAATATAGCGGCAAACCCTACGAGCAGTACTTC.

The V and J genes are TRBV7-9 and TRBJ2-7, with 11 bases aligning to TRBD1. V dropped 1 base and J dropped 5; count of bases not matched to a gene: 4. Germline lookup yields CDR1 SEHNR and CDR2 FQNEAQ (reference sequence). The CDR3 sequence is 15 residues long. The CDR3 region has the DNA TGTGCCAGCAGCTTAGGGACAGGGGGCATACACGAGCAGTACTTC. This translates into CASSLGTGGIHEQYF.

This clone was observed once. V is TRBV5-8 and J is TRBJ2-3; 7 bases match TRBD1. The CDR3 spans 19 residues. Germline-derived CDR1 and CDR2 are SGHTS and YDEGEE. The junction had 24 bases not matched to a gene; V was cut back by 6 bases and J by 5 bases. CDR3 residues: CASNTWDSRGRGTGDTQYF. CDR3 sequence (DNA): TGTGCCAGCAACACCTGGGACAGCCGAGGAAGGGGAACAGGAGATACGCAGTATTTT.

This clone was recorded a few times. Other nucleotide sequences in the sample specify the same CDR3. The rearrangement uses TRBV27 and TRBJ1-6; 8 nucleotides match TRBD1. The CDR3 is 14 amino acids. The V and J ends lost 7 bases and 6 bases, in that order; junction bases with no gene match: 5. The germline V gene has CDR1 MNHEY and CDR2 SMNVEV (reference sequence). The DNA of the CDR3 is TGTGCCAGCACCTTGACAGGGGCTAATTCACCCCTCCACTTT. This sequence encodes CASTLTGANSPLHF.

CDR3 in amino acids: CASSVAPGNEQFF. CDR3 DNA sequence: TGTGCCAGCAGCGTAGCGCCGGGGAATGAGCAGTTCTTC. The chain has TRBV9 and TRBJ2-1, with D possibly TRBD2 on 5 matching bases. V was shortened by 0 bases and J by 7 bases, with 8 bases between the two germline ends. Germline V gives CDR1 SGDLS, CDR2 YYNGEE. CDR3 length equals 13 residues.

As regards this clone: Other DNA sequences of this sample code for an identical CDR3. The V and J genes are TRBV5-1 and TRBJ1-1; no clear D. CDR3 length: 14 residues. Trimming left V 0 bases short and J 4 bases short, with 10 bases between. Germline V lookup: CDR1 SGHRS, CDR2 YFSETQ. CDR3 residues: CASSLVRGGTEAFF. Written as DNA, the CDR3 is TGCGCCAGCAGCTTGGTTCGGGGTGGCACTGAAGCTTTCTTT.

This clone was picked up one time. This CDR3 is also generated by other DNA sequences in the sample. The chain carries TRBV4-3 and TRBJ1-2; D is unresolved. Germline V CDR1 and CDR2: LGHNA, YSLEER. The V end lost 0 bases, the J end lost 4 bases, and 9 bases lay between the germline ends. This CDR3 region has 14 residues. The CDR3 loop reads CASSQDRGSYGYTF. The CDR3 coding sequence is TGCGCCAGCAGCCAAGATCGCGGGTCCTATGGCTACACCTTC.

The genes are TRBV7-6 and TRBJ1-1, with TRBD1 matching 7 bases. This CDR3 contains 16 residues. Germline CDR1 and CDR2: SGHVS and FNYEAQ. The junction had 11 bases not matched to a gene; V was cut back by 2 bases and J by 5 bases. DNA for the CDR3: TGTGCCAGCAGCTTAAGTGCAGGGGGGGCATCTACTGAAGCTTTCTTT. The encoded protein is CASSLSAGGASTEAFF.

The chain employs TRBV4-3 and TRBJ2-2; 7 bases align to TRBD1. CDR1 LGHNA and CDR2 YSLEER come from the germline V gene. There are 16 residues in the CDR3. The trim removed 4 bases at V and 5 bases at J, leaving 10 bases unmatched. The CDR3: CASSPVGQSGTGELFF. The CDR3 DNA reads TGCGCCAGCAGCCCAGTGGGACAGTCTGGAACCGGGGAGCTGTTTTTT.

The rearrangement joins TRBV7-9 to TRBJ2-7, with a tentative D call TRBD2 (5 bases). In germline, CDR1 is SEHNR, CDR2 FQNEAQ (reference sequence). The CDR3 is 15 amino acids. The germline V and J ends were trimmed by 5 bases and 1 base, with 15 bases remaining between them. The CDR3 sequence: CASSTERGSSYEQYF. The CDR3 nucleotides read TGTGCCAGCAGCACGGAACGTGGGAGTTCCTACGAGCAGTACTTC.

The table lists this clone with a count of one. The chain joins TRBV4-3 to TRBJ2-7; possible D gene TRBD1, 7 bases. The CDR3 has 16 residues. In germline, CDR1 is LGHNA, CDR2 YSLEER. The V end was cut by 0 bases, the J end by 2 bases, with 14 bases between. The DNA for the CDR3 is TGCGCCAGCAGCCAAGAAACGGCAGGGGGGCCCTACGAGCAGTACTTC. This gives the protein CASSQETAGGPYEQYF.

A remark on this clone: This specimen includes other DNA sequences encoding the same CDR3. The V and J genes are TRBV5-6 and TRBJ1-1; TRBD1 agrees at 8 bases. The CDR3 has 13 residues. Germline V CDR1 and CDR2: SGHDT, YYEEEE. The V gene end was trimmed by 4 bases and the J gene end by 3 bases; junction bases not matched to a gene: 2. The chain's CDR3 is CASSLDRDTEAFF. The DNA for the CDR3 is TGTGCCAGCAGCCTGGACAGGGACACTGAAGCTTTCTTT.

The CDR3 region is CASSPPGNTGELFF. As DNA, the CDR3 is TGTGCCAGCAGCCCCCCTGGTAACACCGGGGAGCTGTTTTTT. V usage is TRBV6-5 and J usage is TRBJ2-2, with unresolved D. Germline values: CDR1 MNHEY, CDR2 SVGAGI. The CDR3 has 14 residues. The V and J ends lost 6 bases and 2 bases respectively, with 10 bases between them.

Remarks on this clone: Other nucleotide sequences in the sample specify the same CDR3. The genes are TRBV10-3 and TRBJ2-7; D is unclear. From germline, CDR1 is ENHRY and CDR2 SYGVKD. Deletions cut 2 bases from V and 3 bases from J, with 5 bases between. There are 12 residues in the CDR3. The CDR3 is CAISEEGYEQYF. CDR3 in DNA: TGTGCCATCAGTGAGGAAGGCTACGAGCAGTACTTC.